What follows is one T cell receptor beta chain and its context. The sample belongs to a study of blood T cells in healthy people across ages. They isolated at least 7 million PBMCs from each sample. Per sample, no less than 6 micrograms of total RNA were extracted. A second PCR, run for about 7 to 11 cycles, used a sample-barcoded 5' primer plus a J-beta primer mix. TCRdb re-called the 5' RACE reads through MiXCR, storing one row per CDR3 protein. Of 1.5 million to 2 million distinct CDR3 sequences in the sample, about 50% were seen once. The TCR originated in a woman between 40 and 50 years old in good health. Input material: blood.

CDR3 DNA sequence: TGCGCCAGCAGCTTGGCTGGCGGGGGGAACCAAGAGACCCAGTACTTC. Protein: CASSLAGGGNQETQYF. The V gene is TRBV5-1, the J gene TRBJ2-5; 8 positions match TRBD2. The CDR3 contains 16 residues. V lost 0 bases, J lost 0 bases, and 4 bases stayed unmatched. In germline, CDR1 is SGHRS, CDR2 YFSETQ.